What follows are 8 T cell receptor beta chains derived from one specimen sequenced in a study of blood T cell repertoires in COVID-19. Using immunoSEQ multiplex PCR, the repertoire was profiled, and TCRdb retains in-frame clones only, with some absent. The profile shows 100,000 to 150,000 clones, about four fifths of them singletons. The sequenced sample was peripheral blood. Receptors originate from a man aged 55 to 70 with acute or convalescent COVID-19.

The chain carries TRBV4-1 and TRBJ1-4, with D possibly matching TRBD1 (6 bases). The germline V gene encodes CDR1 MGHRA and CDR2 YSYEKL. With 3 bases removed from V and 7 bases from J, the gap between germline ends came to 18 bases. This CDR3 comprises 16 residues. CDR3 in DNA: TGCGCCAGCAGCCAGGACCTGGGGACATCTACTGAAAAACTGTTTTTT. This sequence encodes CASSQDLGTSTEKLFF.

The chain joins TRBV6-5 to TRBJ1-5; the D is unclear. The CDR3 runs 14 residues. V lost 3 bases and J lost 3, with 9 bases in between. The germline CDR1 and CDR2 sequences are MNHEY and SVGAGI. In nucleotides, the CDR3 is TGTGCCAGCAGTTATCCGGGGAACAATCAGCCCCAGCATTTT. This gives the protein CASSYPGNNQPQHF.

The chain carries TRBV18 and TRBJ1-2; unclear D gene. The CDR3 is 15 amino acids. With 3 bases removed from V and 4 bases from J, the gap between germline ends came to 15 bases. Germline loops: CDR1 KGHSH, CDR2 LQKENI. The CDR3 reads CASSPSTGKGYGYTF. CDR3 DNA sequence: TGTGCCAGCTCACCCTCCACCGGGAAGGGCTATGGCTACACCTTC. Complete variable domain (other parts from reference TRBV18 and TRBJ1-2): NAGVMQNPRHLVRRRGQEARLRCSPMKGHSHVYWYRQLPEEGLKFMVYLQKENIIDESGMPKERFSAEFPKEGPSILRIQQVVRGDSAAYFCASSPSTGKGYGYTFGSGTRLTVV.

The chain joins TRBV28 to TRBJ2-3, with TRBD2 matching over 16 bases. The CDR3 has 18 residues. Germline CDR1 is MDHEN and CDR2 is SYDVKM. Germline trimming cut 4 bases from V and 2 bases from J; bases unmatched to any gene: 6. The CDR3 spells CASSSPGLAGGPTDTQYF. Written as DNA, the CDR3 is TGTGCCAGCAGTTCCCCGGGACTAGCGGGAGGGCCCACAGATACGCAGTATTTT.

The CDR3 DNA sequence: TGTGCCAGCAGTTTAATCCCTTCGGGGTTGCGTGGCTACACCTTC. Residues: CASSLIPSGLRGYTF. V and J are TRBV28 and TRBJ1-2; unclear D gene. V lost 2 bases, J lost 7 bases, and 17 bases lay in between. From germline, CDR1 is MDHEN and CDR2 SYDVKM. The length of the CDR3 is 15 residues.

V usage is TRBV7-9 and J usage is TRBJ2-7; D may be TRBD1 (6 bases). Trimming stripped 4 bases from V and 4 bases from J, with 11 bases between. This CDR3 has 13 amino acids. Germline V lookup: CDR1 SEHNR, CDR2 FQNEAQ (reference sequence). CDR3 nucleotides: TGTGCCAGCAGCTGGATTCAGGGGTACGAGCAGTACTTC. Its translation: CASSWIQGYEQYF.

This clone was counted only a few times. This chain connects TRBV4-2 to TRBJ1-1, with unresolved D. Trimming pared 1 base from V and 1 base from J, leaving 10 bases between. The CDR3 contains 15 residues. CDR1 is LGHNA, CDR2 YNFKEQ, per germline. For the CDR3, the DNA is TGTGCCAGCAGCCAAGTTCCCGCGGAGAACACTGAAGCTTTCTTT. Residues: CASSQVPAENTEAFF.

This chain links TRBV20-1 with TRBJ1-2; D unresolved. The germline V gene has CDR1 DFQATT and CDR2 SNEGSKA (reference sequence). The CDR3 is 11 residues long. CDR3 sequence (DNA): TGCAGAGTTGCGGGAGGATCTGGCTACACCTTC. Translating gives CRVAGGSGYTF.